This T cell receptor (beta chain) was recorded in a study of cytomegalovirus exposure and HLA in healthy donors (TCRdb year 2017). Some background on the complete study: In an earlier analysis of roughly 590 of the donors, approximately 300 Gb of sequence data and 100 million or so unique TCR beta sequences from 180 million or so T cells were reported. About 300 gigabases of sequencing data and approximately 80 million unique TCR sequences were included in an early release covering 500 to 750 HLA-typed donors. Of the 398 genotyped donors, roughly 85% fell in the genetic ancestry cluster associated with self-reported Caucasian donors. The study aimed to test whether cataloging public T cell receptors could reveal signatures of past pathogen exposure. Using immunosequencing, the study profiled T cell repertoires from roughly 650 subjects and related those repertoires to cytomegalovirus serostatus. Along with the approximately 620-subject first cohort, a separate validation cohort of over a hundred different subjects was used. To predict cytomegalovirus infection status, the study brought together high-throughput TCR immunosequencing, statistical association of individual TCRs with disease status, and machine learning. A later analysis re-examined previously published TCR beta repertoires from about 670 donors and added high-resolution HLA genotyping to investigate patterns of TCR occurrence. In the later analysis, no new phenotypic data were used to find candidate immune exposures; instead, reliance was placed on TCR beta sequences and their occurrence across donors. An earlier analysis of roughly 580 of the donors used high-throughput TCR beta sequencing to judge whether each TCR beta V gene segment behaved as functional or pseudogenic. Donor age, sex, ethnicity and CMV serostatus were compiled alongside the repertoire data. A later genetic analysis took genome-wide SNP genotypes for about 65% of the roughly 670 donors and used that subset as a discovery cohort. Every repertoire in the discovery cohort had been generated on one and the same sequencing platform. Class I and class II HLA loci were covered by the typing at four-digit resolution. Typing coverage varied by locus: about 620-640 donors for A, B, C, DRB1 and DQB1; roughly 560 for DQA1; 600 to 610 for DPA1; roughly 450 for DPB1. Because of strong linkage in the cohort, four or five DR-DQ haplotypes were treated as single units for association and clustering. Among 398 genotyped donors of the cohort, an average of around 240,000 unique TCR beta nucleotide sequences were sequenced per donor, roughly 18% of them non-productive. General findings and caveats noted by the study authors: A later analysis found that most CMV-associated TCR beta chains appeared HLA-restricted, with HLA associations seemingly driven largely by CMV exposure. Strong co-occurrence of HLA alleles, especially DR and DQ, made assigning TCR associations to individual alleles difficult. In an earlier analysis of approximately 590 of the donors, most TCR beta V segments appeared in productive rearrangements about 90% or about 30% of the time, broadly matching IMGT annotations. In both the original and validation cohorts, the classifier was reported to diagnose cytomegalovirus status with high specificity and sensitivity. An association between a missense DCLRE1C variant and V-gene and J-gene trimming of TCR beta chains was found in a later genetic analysis and replicated in an independent cohort. In a later analysis, more than 15,000 TCR beta sequences were associated with specific HLA alleles at a false discovery rate of 0.05. Because some donors lacked HLA typing at each locus, the association tests relied only on the typed subset. The earlier analysis of almost 600 of the donors excluded 15 to 20 rarely observed V segments, including chromosome 9 orphons, because counts were too low. In a later analysis, TCR association rates were found to vary across HLA loci, with the most associated TCRs seen for DRB1 alleles and the fewest for HLA-C alleles. In the study, about 150 TCR beta chains were listed as associated with cytomegalovirus. Most TCR sequences were seen in very few donors, while some public TCRs were found in many individuals. In a later genetic analysis, fewer N-insertions in productive TCRs were reported among donors in an Asian-associated ancestry cluster than the approximately 710-donor mean. Only TCR beta chains were sequenced in this cohort, and the absence of alpha or paired-chain data limited detectable features. The only immune exposure information available for the cohort was CMV serostatus. According to the authors, the approach could potentially be generalized to other disease states and immunological phenotypes. A further reported finding was that TCR beta sequences accurately predicted the HLA-A and HLA-B alleles for most subjects in the first cohort. Sequencing depth was assumed to be roughly uniform across donors in the presence/absence analyses, though that assumption may not hold. According to a later analysis, parvovirus B19, influenza, CMV and Epstein-Barr virus appeared linked to several top co-occurrence clusters. A cluster of highly shared sequence variants was judged likely to represent a technical artifact of the sequencing pipeline. In vitro tests confirmed that a few of the cytomegalovirus-associated TCR beta chains recognize cytomegalovirus antigens. Linkage disequilibrium might explain the correlated functional status among segregating V segments, but an unknown experimental factor could not be ruled out. In a later analysis, HLA-associated TCR beta chains showed more clonal expansion and lower generation probabilities than non-associated chains that were equally common.

The cohort comprised 670 or so healthy bone marrow donors. At the time of sampling, every cohort member was nominally healthy, though immune exposures that went unrecorded were likely present. The donor was CMV seronegative and belonged to the group of roughly 330 seronegative cohort members. A peripheral blood sample was provided by each donor, and peripheral blood mononuclear cells were used for TCR beta sequencing. Genomic DNA was extracted from the blood cell samples with the Qiagen DNeasy Blood Extraction Kit. About this clone: Its recognized antigen is unknown. No base qualities exist here, and no much larger clone lies one base off it.

The library was built by means of the immunoSEQ multiplex PCR assay. For the multiplex PCR, a mixture combining 60 forward primers for TCR Vbeta segments and 13 reverse primers for TCR Jbeta segments was used. The CDR3 region of rearranged TCR beta genes was amplified from genomic DNA with a multiplex PCR assay. The amplified TCR beta libraries were sequenced on the Illumina HiSeq System as 87-base-pair reads. On the study's bioinformatics: A later analysis counted tens of millions of unique TCR beta chains across the 670 or so repertoires, and 10 million to 12 million of these chains were shared by at least two donors. Raw reads were error-corrected and collapsed into unique sequences with a nearest-neighbor algorithm that merged closely related sequences to remove PCR and sequencing errors. CDR3 sequences were aligned to IMGT reference sequences to assign V, D and J gene segments. For a sequence to be retained, a match of at least six nucleotides to both a V gene segment and a J gene segment was required. Rearrangements were called productive when the CDR3 lacked stop codons and stayed in frame with V and J; all others were non-productive. Following IMGT convention, CDR3 was defined as the stretch from the second conserved V-encoded cysteine to the conserved J-encoded phenylalanine. In an earlier analysis of some 550 of the donors, sequences lacking an unambiguous match to a single V gene segment were excluded. An earlier analysis of around 600 of the donors classified V segments as functional when productive rearrangements were above 56.7% and as segregating when the standard deviation between donors was above 5%. A statistical classification framework was built for diagnosing cytomegalovirus status from the catalog of TCR beta chain sequences. A later analysis assigned V and J genes by comparing TCR nucleotide sequences with IMGT/GENE-DB human TR gene sequences. A later analysis assigned CDR3 sequences and most-parsimonious VDJ recombination scenarios with the TCRdist pipeline. In a later analysis, each TCR beta chain was defined by its CDR3 amino acid sequence together with its V-gene family, and reads lacking a unique V-gene family were excluded. A later analysis removed 592 highly shared, low-generation-probability nucleotide sequences to deal with suspected cross-contamination and a sequencing artifact. A later analysis calculated a clonal expansion index for each public chain from normalized within-repertoire ranks of inferred template counts. In a later analysis, generation probabilities were computed using a VDJ recombination model fitted to out-of-frame rearrangements, and the results were checked against IGoR. A later analysis scored TCR-TCR, TCR-HLA and TCR-CMV co-occurrence with hypergeometric tests, applying a repertoire-size bias correction to TCR pairs. To estimate false discovery rates, a later analysis permuted the HLA or CMV assignments 20 times. A later analysis grouped co-occurring TCRs with DBSCAN, adding TCRdist sequence similarity when clustering within HLA-allele-positive subsets. For co-occurrence clustering, repertoires with fewer than 30,000 or more than 120,000 public chains were excluded, along with about five repertoires with anomalous nucleotide sharing. TCRdb's version of the immuneACCESS table is confined to in-frame rearrangements and falls short of the full clone set. An unresolved V gene accounts for under half of the shortfall where checked; the remainder is of unknown origin. V, J and clone size are taken as reported in that table, and D and trimming were inferred from the DNA itself. The sample has a few hundred thousand clones on record, approximately 70% of them singletons. Of the sample, less than 2% is held by the ten largest clones.

The material sequenced was PBMCs. The clonotype originates from a woman aged 30 to 39 in good health and CMV-seronegative.

At the DNA level, the sequence is TGTGCCTCAAAGGAGGGGGGGCGGCGTTACCAAGAGACCCAGTACTTC. The resulting protein is CASKEGGRRYQETQYF. The sequence links TRBV19 to TRBJ2-5; TRBD2 could be the D gene, as 7 bases match. At the junction V is shortened by 11 bases and J by 0 bases, with 22 bases in between. The germline V gene (reference sequence) provides CDR1 LNHDA and CDR2 SQIVND. The CDR3 runs 16 amino acids, cysteine and phenylalanine included. Only the CDR3 part of the read is kept: 48 bases, read in frame from the first base.